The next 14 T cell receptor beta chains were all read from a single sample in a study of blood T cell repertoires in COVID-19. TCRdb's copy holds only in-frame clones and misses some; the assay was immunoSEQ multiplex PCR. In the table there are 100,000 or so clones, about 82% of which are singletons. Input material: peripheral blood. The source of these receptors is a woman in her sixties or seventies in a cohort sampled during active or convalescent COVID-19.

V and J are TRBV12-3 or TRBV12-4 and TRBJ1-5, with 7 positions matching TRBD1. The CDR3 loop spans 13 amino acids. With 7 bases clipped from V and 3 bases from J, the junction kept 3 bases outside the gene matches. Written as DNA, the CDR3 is TGTGCCAGCACGGGACAGCCCAATCAGCCCCAGCATTTT. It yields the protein CASTGQPNQPQHF.

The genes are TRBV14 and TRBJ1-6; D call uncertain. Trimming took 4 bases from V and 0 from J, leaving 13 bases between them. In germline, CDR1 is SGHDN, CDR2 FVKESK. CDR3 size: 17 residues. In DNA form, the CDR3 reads TGTGCCAGCAGCCCGCGGGGAGAGAGCTCCTATAATTCACCCCTCCACTTT. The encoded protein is CASSPRGESSYNSPLHF.

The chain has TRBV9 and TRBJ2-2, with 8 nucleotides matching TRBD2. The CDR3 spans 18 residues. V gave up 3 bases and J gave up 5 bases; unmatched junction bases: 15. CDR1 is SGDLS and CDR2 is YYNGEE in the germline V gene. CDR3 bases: TGTGCCAGCAGCGCCCCCTCCGGGCGGGGGGCCAGAACCGGGGAGCTGTTTTTT. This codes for CASSAPSGRGARTGELFF. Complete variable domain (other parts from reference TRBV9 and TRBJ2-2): DSGVTQTPKHLITATGQRVTLRCSPRSGDLSVYWYQQSLDQGLQFLIQYYNGEERAKGNILERFSAQQFPDLHSELNLSSLELGDSALYFCASSAPSGRGARTGELFFGEGSRLTVL.

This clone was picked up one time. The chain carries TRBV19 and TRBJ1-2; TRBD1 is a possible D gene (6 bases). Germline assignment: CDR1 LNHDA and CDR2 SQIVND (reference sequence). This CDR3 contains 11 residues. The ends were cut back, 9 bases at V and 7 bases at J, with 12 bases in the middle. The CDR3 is CASVGTFGYTF. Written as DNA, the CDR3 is TGTGCCAGCGTCGGGACATTTGGCTACACCTTC. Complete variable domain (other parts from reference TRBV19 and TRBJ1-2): DGGITQSPKYLFRKEGQNVTLSCEQNLNHDAMYWYRQDPGQGLRLIYYSQIVNDFQKGDIAEGYSVSREKKESFPLTVTSAQKNPTAFYLCASVGTFGYTFGSGTRLTVV.

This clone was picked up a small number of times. The CDR3 region has the DNA TGTGCCAGCAGACGAATATACAGGGGGCCGGGTCAGCCCCAGCATTTT. Translation gives CASRRIYRGPGQPQHF. V gene TRBV27 combines with J gene TRBJ1-5, with 9 bases matching TRBD1. Trimming cost V 6 bases and J 6 bases; bases outside gene matches: 12. The CDR3 spans 16 residues. Looked up from germline, CDR1 is MNHEY and CDR2 is SMNVEV (reference sequence).

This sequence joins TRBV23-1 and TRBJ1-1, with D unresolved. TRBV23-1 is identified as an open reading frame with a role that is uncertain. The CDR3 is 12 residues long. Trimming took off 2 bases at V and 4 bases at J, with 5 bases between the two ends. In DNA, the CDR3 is TGCGCCAGCAGTCAAGGGCGCACTGAAGCTTTCTTT. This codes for CASSQGRTEAFF.

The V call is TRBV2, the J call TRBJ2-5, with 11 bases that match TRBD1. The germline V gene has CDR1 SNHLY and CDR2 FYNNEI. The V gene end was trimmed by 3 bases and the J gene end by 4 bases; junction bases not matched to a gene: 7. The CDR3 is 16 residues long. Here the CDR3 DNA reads TGTGCCAGCAGTGACCTGGGACAGGGGGGAGGAGAGACCCAGTACTTC. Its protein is CASSDLGQGGGETQYF.

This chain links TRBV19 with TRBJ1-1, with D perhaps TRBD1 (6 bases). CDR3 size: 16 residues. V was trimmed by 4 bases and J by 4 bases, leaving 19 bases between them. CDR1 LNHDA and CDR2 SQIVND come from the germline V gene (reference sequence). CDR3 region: CASSSPPGQWGTEAFF. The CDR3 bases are TGTGCCAGTAGTAGTCCCCCCGGACAGTGGGGCACTGAAGCTTTCTTT.

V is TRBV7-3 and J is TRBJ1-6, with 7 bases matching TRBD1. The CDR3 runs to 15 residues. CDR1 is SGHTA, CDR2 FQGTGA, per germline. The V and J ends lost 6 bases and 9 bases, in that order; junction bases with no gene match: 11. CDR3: CASSSTGTAASPLHF. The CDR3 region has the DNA TGTGCCAGCAGTTCGACAGGGACGGCGGCTTCACCCCTCCACTTT. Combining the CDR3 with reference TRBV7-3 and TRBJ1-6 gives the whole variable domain GAGVSQTPSNKVTEKGKYVELRCDPISGHTALYWYRQSLGQGPEFLIYFQGTGAADDSGLPNDRFFAVRPEGSVSTLKIQRTERGDSAVYLCASSSTGTAASPLHFGNGTRLTVT.

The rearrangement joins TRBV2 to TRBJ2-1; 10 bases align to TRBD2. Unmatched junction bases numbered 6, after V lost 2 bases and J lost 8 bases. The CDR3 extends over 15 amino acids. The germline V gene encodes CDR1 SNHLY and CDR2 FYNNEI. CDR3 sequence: CASSERSGGAYEQFF. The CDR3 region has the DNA TGTGCCAGCAGTGAACGCAGCGGGGGGGCCTATGAGCAGTTCTTC. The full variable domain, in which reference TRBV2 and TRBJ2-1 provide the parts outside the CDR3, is EPEVTQTPSHQVTQMGQEVILRCVPISNHLYFYWYRQILGQKVEFLVSFYNNEISEKSEIFDDQFSVERPDGSNFTLKIRSTKLEDSAMYFCASSERSGGAYEQFFGPGTRLTVL.

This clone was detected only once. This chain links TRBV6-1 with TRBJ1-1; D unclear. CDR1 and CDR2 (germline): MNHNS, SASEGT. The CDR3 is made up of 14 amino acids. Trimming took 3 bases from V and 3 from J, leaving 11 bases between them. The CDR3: CASSERSTYTEAFF. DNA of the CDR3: TGTGCCAGCAGTGAGAGGTCCACCTACACTGAAGCTTTCTTT.

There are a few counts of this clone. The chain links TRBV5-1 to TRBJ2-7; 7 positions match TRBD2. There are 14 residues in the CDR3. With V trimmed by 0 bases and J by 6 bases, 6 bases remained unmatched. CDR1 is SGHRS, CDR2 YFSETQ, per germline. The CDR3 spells CASSLGPTSPEQYF. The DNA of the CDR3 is TGCGCCAGCAGCTTGGGTCCGACTAGCCCCGAGCAGTACTTC.

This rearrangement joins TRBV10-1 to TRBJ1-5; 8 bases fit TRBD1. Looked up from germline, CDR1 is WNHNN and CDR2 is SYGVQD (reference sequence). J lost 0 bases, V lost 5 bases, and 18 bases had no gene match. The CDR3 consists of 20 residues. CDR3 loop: CASSSFRTGSGENSNQPQHF. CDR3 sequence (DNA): TGCGCCAGCAGTTCTTTTCGGACAGGGTCGGGTGAGAATAGCAATCAGCCCCAGCATTTT.

CDR3 in amino acids: CASSAGLAGANTQYF. The CDR3 region has the DNA TGTGCCAGCAGTGCTGGGCTAGCGGGGGCGAATACGCAGTATTTT. The chain is built from TRBV2 and TRBJ2-3; 10 bases align to TRBD2. Trimming at V came to 4 bases and at J to 7 bases, leaving 8 bases not matched to a gene. From germline, CDR1 is SNHLY and CDR2 FYNNEI. CDR3 length equals 15 residues.